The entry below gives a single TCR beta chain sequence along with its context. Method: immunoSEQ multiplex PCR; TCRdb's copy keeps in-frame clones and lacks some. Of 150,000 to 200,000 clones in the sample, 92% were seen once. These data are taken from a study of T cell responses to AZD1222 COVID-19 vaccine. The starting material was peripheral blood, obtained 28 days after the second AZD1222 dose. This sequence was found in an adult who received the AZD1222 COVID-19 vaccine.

The CDR3: CASSPPTPQPQHF. In DNA form, the CDR3 reads TGTGCCAGCAGCCCTCCGACTCCTCAGCCCCAGCATTTT. J is TRBJ1-5 and V is TRBV12-3 or TRBV12-4; no clear D. The V end lost 6 bases, the J end lost 6 bases, and 12 bases lay between the germline ends. The CDR3 loop spans 13 amino acids.